This T cell receptor beta chain was sequenced for a study of cytomegalovirus exposure and HLA in healthy donors. This clone was seen only a few times. Its target is not known. Though probably carrying unrecorded immune exposures, donors were nominally healthy at sampling. The primer mix had 60 Vbeta and 13 Jbeta primers. Assay used: immunoSEQ multiplex PCR; TCRdb lists only in-frame clones, some missing. The table records about 120,000 clones, 10% of them present only once. Points from the study as a whole: According to the study, approximately 150 TCR beta chains were cytomegalovirus-associated. In an earlier analysis, about 87% or about 30%: the productive usage of most TCR beta V segments.

The origin of this receptor is a woman under 30 in good health and CMV-seropositive. Input material: PBMCs.

The DNA of the CDR3 is TGCGCCAGCAGTGAGCCTCGGACAGGGGCCACACTGAACATTCAGTACTTC. Its translation: CASSEPRTGATLNIQYF. The V call is TRBV10-1, the J call TRBJ2-4, with 9 bases matching TRBD1. Germline V gene lookup returns CDR1 WNHNN and CDR2 SYGVQD (reference sequence). After removal of 2 bases from V and 7 bases from J, the junction contained 12 bases not matched to a gene. The CDR3 contains 17 residues.